This T cell receptor (beta chain) was recovered during a study of blood T cell repertoires in COVID-19. The method was immunoSEQ multiplex PCR; TCRdb's version includes in-frame clones alone and lacks a portion of them. The sample contains under 300,000 clones, roughly 85% of which appear only once. Germline loops: CDR1 SGHRS, CDR2 YFSETQ. The trim removed 4 bases at V and 1 base at J, leaving 6 bases unmatched. The CDR3 is 15 amino acids. The chain joins TRBV5-1 to TRBJ2-3; 7 bases line up with TRBD2. The TCR sequence derives from a woman aged 45-60 years who had recovered from COVID-19. Sequencing input: peripheral blood. The DNA for the CDR3 is TGCGCCAGCAGCCAAGGGGCGGGGGGCACAGATACGCAGTATTTT. It specifies CASSQGAGGTDTQYF.